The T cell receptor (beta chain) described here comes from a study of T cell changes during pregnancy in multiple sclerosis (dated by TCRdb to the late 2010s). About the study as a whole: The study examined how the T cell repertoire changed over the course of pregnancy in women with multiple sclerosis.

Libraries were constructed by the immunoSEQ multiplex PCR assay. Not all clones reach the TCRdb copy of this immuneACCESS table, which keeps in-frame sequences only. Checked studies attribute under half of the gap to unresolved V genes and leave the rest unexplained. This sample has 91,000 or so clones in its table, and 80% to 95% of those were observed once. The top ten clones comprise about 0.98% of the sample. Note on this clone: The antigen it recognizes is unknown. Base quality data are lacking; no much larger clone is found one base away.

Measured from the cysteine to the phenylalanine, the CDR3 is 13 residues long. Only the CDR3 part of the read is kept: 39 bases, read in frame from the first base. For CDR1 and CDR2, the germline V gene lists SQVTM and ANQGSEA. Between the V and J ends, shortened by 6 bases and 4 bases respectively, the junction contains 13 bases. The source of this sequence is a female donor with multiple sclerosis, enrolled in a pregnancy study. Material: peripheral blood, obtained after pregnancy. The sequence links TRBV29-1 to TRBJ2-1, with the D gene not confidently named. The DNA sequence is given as TGCAGCGTCGCTAGTGATGGGTACAATGAGCAGTTCTTC. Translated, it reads CSVASDGYNEQFF.